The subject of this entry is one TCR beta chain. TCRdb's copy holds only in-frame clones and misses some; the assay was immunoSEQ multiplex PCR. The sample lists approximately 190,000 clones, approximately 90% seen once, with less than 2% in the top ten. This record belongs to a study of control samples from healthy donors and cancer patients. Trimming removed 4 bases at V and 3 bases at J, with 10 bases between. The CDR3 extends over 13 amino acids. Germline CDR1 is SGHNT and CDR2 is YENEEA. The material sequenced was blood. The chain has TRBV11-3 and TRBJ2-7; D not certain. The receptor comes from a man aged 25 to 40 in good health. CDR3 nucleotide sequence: TGTGCCAGCAGCTCGACTGGTAGCTACGAGCAGTACTTC. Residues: CASSSTGSYEQYF.